This note documents a single T cell receptor (beta chain) sequence. Its cognate antigen is unknown. These data originate in a study of shared clonotypes between healthy human individuals. General study results and limits: Depth of sequencing was expected to influence donor clonotype sharing.

Repertoires were generated with immunoSEQ multiplex PCR, while TCRdb's copy carries only in-frame clones and drops some. The table has 2 million to 2.5 million clones, approximately 95% seen once. Between the trimmed V and J ends, which lost 4 bases and 3 bases, there was a span of 10 bases. Germline CDR1 is GTSNPN and CDR2 is SVGIG (reference sequence). This CDR3 contains 13 residues. Sequencing was carried out using naive CD4+ T cells from PBMCs. Subset noted: CD45RA+ positively selected. This receptor was identified in a man younger than 30 in good health. Some clones in this sample may be carry-over from other donors' samples. The chain is built from TRBV30 and TRBJ1-5; D remains ambiguous. The CDR3 loop reads CAWNDVFNQPQHF. In nucleotides, the CDR3 is TGTGCCTGGAATGACGTTTTCAATCAGCCCCAGCATTTT.